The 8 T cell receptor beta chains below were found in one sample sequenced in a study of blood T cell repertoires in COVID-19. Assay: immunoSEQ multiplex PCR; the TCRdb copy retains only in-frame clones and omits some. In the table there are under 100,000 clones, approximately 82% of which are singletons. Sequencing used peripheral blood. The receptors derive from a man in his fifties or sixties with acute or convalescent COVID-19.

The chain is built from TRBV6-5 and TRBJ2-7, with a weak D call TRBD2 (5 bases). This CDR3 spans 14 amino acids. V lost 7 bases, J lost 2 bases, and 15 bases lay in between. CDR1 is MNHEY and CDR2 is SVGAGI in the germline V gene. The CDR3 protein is CASKLLGVTYEQYF. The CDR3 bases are TGTGCCAGCAAGTTACTAGGTGTAACCTACGAGCAGTACTTC.

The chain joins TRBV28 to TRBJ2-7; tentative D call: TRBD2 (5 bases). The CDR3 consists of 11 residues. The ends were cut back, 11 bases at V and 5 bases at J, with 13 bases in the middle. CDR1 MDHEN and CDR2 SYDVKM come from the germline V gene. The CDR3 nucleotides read TGTGCCGCAGGACTGTGGGACGAGCAGTACTTC. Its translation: CAAGLWDEQYF. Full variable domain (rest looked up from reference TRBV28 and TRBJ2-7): DVKVTQSSRYLVKRTGEKVFLECVQDMDHENMFWYRQDPGLGLRLIYFSYDVKMKEKGDIPEGYSVSREKKERFSLILESASTNQTSMYLCAAGLWDEQYFGPGTRLTVT.

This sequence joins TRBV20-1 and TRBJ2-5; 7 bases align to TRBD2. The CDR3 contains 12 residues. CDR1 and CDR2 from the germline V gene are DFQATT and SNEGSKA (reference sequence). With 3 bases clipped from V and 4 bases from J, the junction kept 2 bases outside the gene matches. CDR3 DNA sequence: TGCAGTGCTAGTGGCGGGAGAGAGACCCAGTACTTC. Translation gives CSASGGRETQYF.

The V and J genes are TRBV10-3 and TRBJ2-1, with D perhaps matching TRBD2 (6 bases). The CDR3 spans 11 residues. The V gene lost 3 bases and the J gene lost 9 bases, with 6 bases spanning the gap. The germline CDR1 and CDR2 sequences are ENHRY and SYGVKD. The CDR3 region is CAISEAGEQFF. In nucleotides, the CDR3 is TGTGCCATCAGTGAAGCGGGTGAGCAGTTCTTC.

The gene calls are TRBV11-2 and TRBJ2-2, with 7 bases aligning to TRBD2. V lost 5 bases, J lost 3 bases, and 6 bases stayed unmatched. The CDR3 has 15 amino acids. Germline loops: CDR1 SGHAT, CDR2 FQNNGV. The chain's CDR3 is CASSPAGLYTGELFF. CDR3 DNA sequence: TGTGCCAGCAGCCCAGCGGGACTATACACCGGGGAGCTGTTTTTT. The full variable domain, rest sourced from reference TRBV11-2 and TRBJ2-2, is EAGVAQSPRYKIIEKRQSVAFWCNPISGHATLYWYQQILGQGPKLLIQFQNNGVVDDSQLPKDRFSAERLKGVDSTLKIQPAKLEDSAVYLCASSPAGLYTGELFFGEGSRLTVL.

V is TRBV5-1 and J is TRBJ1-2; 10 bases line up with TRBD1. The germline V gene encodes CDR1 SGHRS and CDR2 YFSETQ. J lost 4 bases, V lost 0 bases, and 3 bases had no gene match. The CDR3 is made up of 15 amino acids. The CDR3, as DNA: TGCGCCAGCAGCTTGGAGACAGGGGGCATCTATGGCTACACCTTC. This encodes CASSLETGGIYGYTF.

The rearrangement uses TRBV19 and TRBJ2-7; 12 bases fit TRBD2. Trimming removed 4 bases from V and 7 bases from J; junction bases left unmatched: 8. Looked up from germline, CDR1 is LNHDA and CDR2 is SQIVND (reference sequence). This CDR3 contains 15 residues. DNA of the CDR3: TGTGCCAGTAGTAAGAGGACTAGCGGGGTTGGGGAGCAGTACTTC. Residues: CASSKRTSGVGEQYF.

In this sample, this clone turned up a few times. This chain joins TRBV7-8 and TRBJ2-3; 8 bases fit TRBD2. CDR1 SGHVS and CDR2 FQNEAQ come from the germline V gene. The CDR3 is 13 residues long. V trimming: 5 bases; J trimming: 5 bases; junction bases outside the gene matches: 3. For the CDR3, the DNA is TGTGCCAGCAGCCCGGGGGGGGGAGATACGCAGTATTTT. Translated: CASSPGGGDTQYF.